The clone carrying this T cell receptor beta chain appeared a few times. These data originate in a study of blood T cell repertoires in COVID-19. Trimming cost V 7 bases and J 4 bases, with 16 bases left between them. The CDR3 loop spans 14 amino acids. Germline CDR1 is SNHLY and CDR2 is FYNNEI. Clones were read by immunoSEQ multiplex PCR, and TCRdb kept only the in-frame ones, dropping some. This table holds fewer than 250,000 clones, almost 90% found once. V is TRBV2 and J is TRBJ1-1, with a possible D match to TRBD1 (5 bases). Source material: peripheral blood. The origin of this receptor is a woman in her sixties with acute or convalescent COVID-19. The CDR3 bases are TGTGCCAGCACCTTGGGGGGAGTCGTCACTGAAGCTTTCTTT. Translating it yields CASTLGGVVTEAFF.